This note documents a single TCR beta chain sequence. Its antigen remains unknown. Each donor gave one heparinised blood draw averaging around 120 mL. This sample is drawn from a study of beta chain features in type 1 diabetes. Broader study findings: Moderately but significantly shorter TCRB CDR3s were found in Type 1 diabetes patients in all four CD4+ subsets. Patients showed naive, central memory and Treg TCRB repertoires that appeared more similar than those of healthy donors.

Expressed TCRB transcripts got sequenced, as all isolated RNA was reverse transcribed. TCRdb's table, derived via immunoSEQ multiplex PCR, lists solely in-frame clones and lacks some. The data contain about 620,000 clones, about a sixth of them singletons. Per germline, CDR1 SEHNR and CDR2 FQNEAQ (reference sequence). The CDR3 sequence is 18 residues long. V trimming: 4 bases; J trimming: 2 bases; junction bases outside the gene matches: 14. The TCR sequence derives from a man between 18 and 29 years old in good health. Sequencing was performed on naive CD4+ T cells from blood. The chain has TRBV7-9 and TRBJ1-5; 7 bases map to TRBD1. CDR3: CASSSPRDSPTGNQPQHF. The CDR3 DNA follows: TGTGCCAGCAGCTCACCACGGGACAGCCCCACTGGCAATCAGCCCCAGCATTTT.